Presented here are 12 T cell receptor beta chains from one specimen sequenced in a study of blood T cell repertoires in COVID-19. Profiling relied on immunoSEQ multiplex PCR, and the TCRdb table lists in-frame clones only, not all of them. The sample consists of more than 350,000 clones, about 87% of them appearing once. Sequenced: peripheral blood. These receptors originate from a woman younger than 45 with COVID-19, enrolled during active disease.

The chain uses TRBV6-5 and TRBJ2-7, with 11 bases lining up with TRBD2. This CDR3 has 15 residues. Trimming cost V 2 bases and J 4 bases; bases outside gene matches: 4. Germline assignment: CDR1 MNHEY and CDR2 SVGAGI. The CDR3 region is CASSYTSGSVYEQYF. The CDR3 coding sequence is TGTGCCAGCAGTTACACTAGCGGGAGCGTTTACGAGCAGTACTTC.

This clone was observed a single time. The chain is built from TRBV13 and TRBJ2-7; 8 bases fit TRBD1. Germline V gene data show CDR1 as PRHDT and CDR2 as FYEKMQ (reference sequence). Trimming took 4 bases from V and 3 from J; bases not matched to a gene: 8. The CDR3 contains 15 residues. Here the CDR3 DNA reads TGTGCCAGCAGCTCAGGGACAGGAACCTACTACGAGCAGTACTTC. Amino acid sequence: CASSSGTGTYYEQYF.

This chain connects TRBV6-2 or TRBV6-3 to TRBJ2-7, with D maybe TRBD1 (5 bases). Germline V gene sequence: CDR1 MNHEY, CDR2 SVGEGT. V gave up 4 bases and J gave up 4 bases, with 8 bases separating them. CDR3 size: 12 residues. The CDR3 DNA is TGTGCCAGCAGTTGGCAGGGTTACGAGCAGTACTTC. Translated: CASSWQGYEQYF.

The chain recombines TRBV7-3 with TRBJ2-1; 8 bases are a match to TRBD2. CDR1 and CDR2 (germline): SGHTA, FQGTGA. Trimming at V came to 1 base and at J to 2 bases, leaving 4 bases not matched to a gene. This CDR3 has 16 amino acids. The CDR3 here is CASSLSGGRTYNEQFF. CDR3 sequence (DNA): TGTGCCAGCAGCTTAAGTGGCGGGAGGACCTACAATGAGCAGTTCTTC. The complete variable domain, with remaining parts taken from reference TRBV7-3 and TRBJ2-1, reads GAGVSQTPSNKVTEKGKYVELRCDPISGHTALYWYRQSLGQGPEFLIYFQGTGAADDSGLPNDRFFAVRPEGSVSTLKIQRTERGDSAVYLCASSLSGGRTYNEQFFGPGTRLTVL.

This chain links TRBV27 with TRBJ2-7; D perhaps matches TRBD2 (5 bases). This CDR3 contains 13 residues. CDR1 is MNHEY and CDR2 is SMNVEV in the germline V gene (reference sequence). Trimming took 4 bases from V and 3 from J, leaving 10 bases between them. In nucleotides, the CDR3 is TGTGCCAGCAGTTATAGCGCCTACTACGAGCAGTACTTC. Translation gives CASSYSAYYEQYF.

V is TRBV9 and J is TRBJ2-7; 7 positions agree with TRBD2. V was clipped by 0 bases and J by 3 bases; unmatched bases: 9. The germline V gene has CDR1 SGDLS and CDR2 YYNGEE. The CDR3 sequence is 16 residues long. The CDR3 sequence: CASSVGSSGTIYEQYF. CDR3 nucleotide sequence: TGTGCCAGCAGCGTAGGATCGTCAGGGACTATCTACGAGCAGTACTTC.

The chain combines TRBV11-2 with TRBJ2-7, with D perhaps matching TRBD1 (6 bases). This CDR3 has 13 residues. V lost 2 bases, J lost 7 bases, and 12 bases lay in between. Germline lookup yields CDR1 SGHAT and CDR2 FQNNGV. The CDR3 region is CASSLSVGGEQYF. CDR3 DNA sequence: TGTGCCAGCAGCTTATCGGTAGGGGGAGAGCAGTACTTC.

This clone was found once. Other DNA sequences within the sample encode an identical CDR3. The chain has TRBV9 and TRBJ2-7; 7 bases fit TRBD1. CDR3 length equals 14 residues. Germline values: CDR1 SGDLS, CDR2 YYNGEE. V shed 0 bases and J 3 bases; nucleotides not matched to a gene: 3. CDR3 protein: CASSVDPGGYEQYF. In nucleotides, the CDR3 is TGTGCCAGCAGCGTAGATCCAGGGGGCTACGAGCAGTACTTC.

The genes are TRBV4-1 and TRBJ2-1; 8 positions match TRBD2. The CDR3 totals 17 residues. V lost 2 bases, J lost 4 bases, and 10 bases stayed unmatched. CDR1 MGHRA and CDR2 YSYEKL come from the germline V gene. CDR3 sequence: CASSQTTTGGRYNEQFF. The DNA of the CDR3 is TGCGCCAGCAGCCAAACTACCACGGGGGGGCGGTACAATGAGCAGTTCTTC.

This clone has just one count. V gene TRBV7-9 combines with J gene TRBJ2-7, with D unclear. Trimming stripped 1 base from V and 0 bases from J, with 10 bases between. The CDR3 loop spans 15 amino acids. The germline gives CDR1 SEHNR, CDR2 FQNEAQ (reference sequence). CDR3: CASSLGGATSYEQYF. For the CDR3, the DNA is TGTGCCAGCAGCTTAGGCGGCGCGACCTCCTACGAGCAGTACTTC.

The CDR3 DNA reads as TGTGCCAGCAGCTCCCCCCCAGGGTCCTACGAGCAGTACTTC. The encoded protein is CASSSPPGSYEQYF. The V call is TRBV27, the J call TRBJ2-7; possible D gene TRBD1, 5 bases. Trimming shortened V by 6 bases and J by 1 base, and 13 bases separated the two germline ends. The CDR3 totals 14 residues. In germline, CDR1 is MNHEY, CDR2 SMNVEV (reference sequence).

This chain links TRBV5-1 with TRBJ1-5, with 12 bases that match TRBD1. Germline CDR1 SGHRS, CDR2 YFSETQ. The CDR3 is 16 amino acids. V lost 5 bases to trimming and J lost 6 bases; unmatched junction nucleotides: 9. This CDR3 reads CASSPGQGAGSQPQHF. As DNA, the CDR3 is TGCGCCAGCAGTCCGGGACAGGGGGCGGGTAGTCAGCCCCAGCATTTT.